Sequencing of this T cell receptor beta chain was carried out in a study of tumor and adjacent non-tumor tissue in lung cancer. For the study at large: Histology: eleven to twelve adenocarcinoma, 2 squamous cell carcinoma, 1 small cell lung cancer. Each sample yielded millions of productive TCRbeta reads on average. Study-wide findings and caveats: Tumor TCR diversity, when higher, was linked to shorter survival. Significantly higher TCR diversity was found in tumor than normal lung.

The library came from three nested PCR rounds adapted from ARM-PCR protocols. TCRdb re-called the multiplex PCR reads through MiXCR, storing one row per CDR3 protein. This table holds 77,000 or so distinct CDR3 sequences, approximately 82% found once. At least ten counts were recorded for this clonotype. Its antigen is unidentified. The CDR3 has 11 amino acids. V gave up 6 bases and J gave up 4 bases, with 8 bases separating them. Germline V gives CDR1 DFQATT, CDR2 SNEGSKA (reference sequence). The template was RNA from unsorted bulk tissue. The normal lung tissue was taken more than 3 cm from the tumor edge.

Sequences were obtained from distant non-tumor lung tissue. The clonotype comes from a man between 70 and 80 years old with non-small cell lung cancer. The chain joins TRBV20-1 to TRBJ2-3, with D possibly being TRBD2 (5 bases). CDR3 residues: CSAGVPDTQYF. Written as DNA, the CDR3 is TGCAGTGCCGGGGTGCCAGATACGCAGTATTTT.